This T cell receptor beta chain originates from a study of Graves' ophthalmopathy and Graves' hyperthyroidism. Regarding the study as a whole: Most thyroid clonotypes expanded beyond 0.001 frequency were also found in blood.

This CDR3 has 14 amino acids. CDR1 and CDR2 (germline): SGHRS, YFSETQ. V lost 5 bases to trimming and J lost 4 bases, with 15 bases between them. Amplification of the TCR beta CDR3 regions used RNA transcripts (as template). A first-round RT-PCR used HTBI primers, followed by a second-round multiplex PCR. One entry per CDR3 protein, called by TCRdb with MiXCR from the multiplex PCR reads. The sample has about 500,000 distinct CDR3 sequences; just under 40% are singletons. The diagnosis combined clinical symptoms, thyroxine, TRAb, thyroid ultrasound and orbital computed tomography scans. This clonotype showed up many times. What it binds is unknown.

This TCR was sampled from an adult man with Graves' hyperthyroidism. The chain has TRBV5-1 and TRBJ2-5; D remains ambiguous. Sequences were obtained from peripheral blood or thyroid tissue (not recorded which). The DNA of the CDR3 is TGCGCCAGCAGTTATGACACCCCCCCAGAGACCCAGTACTTC. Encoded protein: CASSYDTPPETQYF.